Below are 23 T cell receptor beta chains sequenced from a single sample in a study of blood T cells in healthy people across ages. With a J-beta primer mix and a sample-barcoded 5' primer, a second PCR ran about 7 to 12 cycles. TCRdb called the 5' RACE reads again in MiXCR, with one record for every CDR3 protein. The sample includes 850,000 to 1,000,000 distinct CDR3 sequences, roughly 50% seen only once; the top ten take about 22%. Sequencing input: blood. These receptors originate from a woman between 55 and 75 years old in good health.

This sequence joins TRBV5-1 and TRBJ2-5; D is uncertain. CDR1 is SGHRS and CDR2 is YFSETQ in the germline V gene. V lost 1 base to trimming and J lost 5 bases, with 12 bases between them. The CDR3 is made up of 14 amino acids. CDR3 loop: CASSLNNLGETQYF. CDR3 nucleotides: TGCGCCAGCAGCTTGAACAATCTGGGTGAGACCCAGTACTTC.

The J gene is TRBJ2-3, the V gene TRBV28; 8 nucleotides match TRBD1. Germline lookup yields CDR1 MDHEN and CDR2 SYDVKM. The CDR3 is 17 amino acids. J gave up 6 bases and V 6 bases, and 17 bases lay outside the gene matches. CDR3 in DNA: TGTGCCAGCAGCATGAGCCGATGGACAGGGACTGAGGATACGCAGTATTTT. This translates into CASSMSRWTGTEDTQYF.

J is TRBJ2-7 and V is TRBV11-1; possible D gene TRBD2, 5 bases. The DNA end is a closer match to TRBJ2-4, so the J assignment may be wrong. Germline assignment: CDR1 SGHAT and CDR2 FQDESV (reference sequence). CDR3 length equals 11 residues. The CDR3 region has the DNA TGTGCCAGCACAGGAAGCGGCATTCAGTACTTC. It is translated as CASTGSGIQYF.

This clonotype appeared a few times. The V and J genes are TRBV4-3 and TRBJ1-6; D may be TRBD1 (6 bases). Germline V CDR1 and CDR2: LGHNA, YSLEER. Deletions cut 1 base from V and 2 bases from J, with 12 bases between. There are 17 residues in the CDR3. The CDR3 DNA follows: TGCGCCAGCAGCCAAGGCGTACAGGGCCCCTATAATTCACCCCTCCACTTT. Amino acid sequence: CASSQGVQGPYNSPLHF.

The chain links TRBV10-3 to TRBJ2-3; D not certain. Trimming left V 7 bases short and J 0 bases short, with 11 bases between. Per the germline V gene, CDR1 is ENHRY and CDR2 is SYGVKD. This CDR3 contains 14 residues. This CDR3 reads CAITEHPSTDTQYF. The CDR3 bases are TGTGCCATCACGGAGCATCCTAGCACAGATACGCAGTATTTT.

The chain links TRBV20-1 to TRBJ2-5, with 7 bases fitting TRBD2. The last part of the DNA fits TRBJ2-7 better; the J call may be wrong. Per the germline V gene, CDR1 is DFQATT and CDR2 is SNEGSKA (reference sequence). This CDR3 is 12 amino acids long. The CDR3 sequence is CRGGQVRDEQYF. The CDR3 nucleotides are TGCAGGGGAGGGCAGGTTAGGGACGAGCAGTACTTC.

This clonotype was observed a few times. CDR3 protein: CASSLRRATNEKLFF. As DNA, the CDR3 is TGTGCCAGCAGCTTGAGAAGAGCAACTAATGAAAAACTGTTTTTT. The chain links TRBV7-2 to TRBJ1-4; D uncertain. The CDR3 sequence is 15 residues long. V was trimmed by 3 bases and J by 0 bases, leaving 8 bases between them. Germline CDR1 and CDR2: SGHTA and FQGNSA.

Here the CDR3 DNA reads TGCGCCAGCAGCCAAGGGTCGGCAGCTTATAGCAATCAGCCCCAGCATTTT. Protein sequence: CASSQGSAAYSNQPQHF. The chain uses TRBV4-3 and TRBJ1-5; D remains unclear. The CDR3 spans 17 residues. Germline V gene sequence: CDR1 LGHNA, CDR2 YSLEER. V lost 1 base and J 0 bases, leaving 13 bases between the germline ends.

The chain has TRBV20-1 and TRBJ2-1; D is possibly TRBD2 (6 bases). The CDR3 is 12 residues long. Germline V gene sequence: CDR1 DFQATT, CDR2 SNEGSKA (reference sequence). The V end lost 0 bases, the J end lost 15 bases, and 15 bases lay between the germline ends. Written as DNA, the CDR3 is TGCAGTGCTAGAGATTCTGGCGGGATCCTGTTCTTC. This gives the protein CSARDSGGILFF.

The genes are TRBV5-1 and TRBJ2-5, with D maybe TRBD1 (5 bases). This CDR3 spans 15 amino acids. CDR1 is SGHRS and CDR2 is YFSETQ in the germline V gene. The V end lost 1 base, the J end lost 2 bases, and 12 bases lay between the germline ends. The CDR3 coding sequence is TGCGCCAGCAGCTTGAATTCCAGGGCGCAAGAGACCCAGTACTTC. Translated: CASSLNSRAQETQYF.

This clonotype was detected only a few times. The chain joins TRBV13 to TRBJ2-7, with D possibly being TRBD1 or TRBD2 (6 bases each). This CDR3 comprises 18 residues. The V and J ends lost 2 bases and 0 bases respectively, with 20 bases between them. The germline V gene encodes CDR1 PRHDT and CDR2 FYEKMQ (reference sequence). CDR3 protein: CASSLSMGAGPSSYEQYF. As DNA, the CDR3 is TGTGCCAGCAGCTTAAGTATGGGGGCGGGACCGAGCTCCTACGAGCAGTACTTC. Full variable domain (remainder filled in from reference TRBV13 and TRBJ2-7): AAGVIQSPRHLIKEKRETATLKCYPIPRHDTVYWYQQGPGQDPQFLISFYEKMQSDKGSIPDRFSAQQFSDYHSELNMSSLELGDSALYFCASSLSMGAGPSSYEQYFGPGTRLTVT.

The J gene is TRBJ2-7, the V gene TRBV6-4; D possibly uses TRBD1 or TRBD2 (5 bases each). CDR3 length equals 10 residues. V dropped 11 bases and J dropped 3 bases, with 8 bases sitting between them. Germline loops: CDR1 MRHNA, CDR2 SNTAGT. CDR3 nucleotide sequence: TGTGCCCGGGACGGCTACGAGCAGTACTTC. It encodes CARDGYEQYF.

The chain links TRBV25-1 to TRBJ1-6; D remains unclear. Germline lookup yields CDR1 MGHDK and CDR2 SYGVNS. The CDR3 covers 15 residues. Between the trimmed V and J ends, which lost 3 bases and 10 bases, there was a span of 16 bases. The CDR3 loop is CASSDVRGGGSPLHF. The CDR3 nucleotides read TGTGCCAGCAGTGACGTGCGGGGAGGAGGATCACCCCTCCACTTT.

This clonotype was recorded a few times. V usage is TRBV20-1 and J usage is TRBJ1-2; D is possibly TRBD1 (5 bases). The germline V gene has CDR1 DFQATT and CDR2 SNEGSKA (reference sequence). V lost 8 bases to trimming and J lost 5 bases, with 15 bases between them. The CDR3 consists of 12 residues. The CDR3 DNA follows: TGCAGTCTGGGGACCGGGGTATATGGCTACACCTTC. Amino acids: CSLGTGVYGYTF.

This rearrangement joins TRBV20-1 to TRBJ2-7; 7 positions agree with TRBD1. The closer fit of TRBJ2-5 to the DNA end suggests the J call may be wrong. The length of the CDR3 is 14 residues. The germline V gene encodes CDR1 DFQATT and CDR2 SNEGSKA (reference sequence). CDR3 in amino acids: CSGRQGIPGETQYF. As DNA, the CDR3 is TGCAGTGGGAGACAGGGCATACCGGGGGAGACCCAGTACTTC.

A word on this clonotype: The junction and the germline gene differ at one end; a read error may be behind it. The V gene is TRBV3-1, the J gene TRBJ2-1, with 8 nucleotides matching TRBD2. The germline V gene has CDR1 LGHDT and CDR2 YNNKEL (reference sequence). The CDR3 has 15 residues. The CDR3 coding sequence is TGTGCCTGCAGCCACCGCAGCGGGGGCTACAATGAGCAGTTCTTC. The encoded protein is CACSHRSGGYNEQFF.

A single count supports this clonotype. This chain uses TRBV12-3 or TRBV12-4 with TRBJ2-5; a possible D gene is TRBD1 (7 bases). The J call is uncertain, as TRBJ2-7 better fits the DNA end. The CDR3 is made up of 12 amino acids. CDR3 amino acids: CASRAGGPEQYF. CDR3 bases: TGTGCCAGCAGGGCAGGGGGGCCCGAGCAGTACTTC.

J is TRBJ2-4 and V is TRBV20-1, with 9 bases matching TRBD1. The end of the DNA is better explained by TRBJ2-5, so the J call may be wrong. Per germline, CDR1 DFQATT and CDR2 SNEGSKA (reference sequence). This CDR3 has 14 residues. The CDR3 DNA follows: TGCAGTGCTCACGACAGGGGGGCTCTAGAGACCCAGTACTTC. It specifies CSAHDRGALETQYF.

The chain recombines TRBV20-1 with TRBJ2-7; 9 nucleotides agree with TRBD1. CDR1 and CDR2 from the germline V gene are DFQATT and SNEGSKA (reference sequence). V lost 4 bases, J lost 6 bases, and 4 bases stayed unmatched. The CDR3 totals 12 residues. CDR3 region: CSAKTGGAEQYF. In DNA, the CDR3 is TGCAGTGCTAAAACAGGGGGCGCCGAGCAGTACTTC.

V usage is TRBV10-3 and J usage is TRBJ2-2; no clear D gene. The CDR3 has 13 amino acids. The V end was cut by 6 bases, the J end by 4 bases, with 9 bases between. The germline gives CDR1 ENHRY, CDR2 SYGVKD. The CDR3 nucleotides are TGTGCCATCAGCCCGGGTATCACCGGGGAGCTGTTTTTT. Protein product: CAISPGITGELFF.

In its sample, this clonotype was seen once. The chain joins TRBV7-2 to TRBJ1-4; TRBD1 aligns across 7 bases. The CDR3 covers 13 residues. Trimming at V came to 3 bases and at J to 7 bases, leaving 2 bases not matched to a gene. CDR1 is SGHTA and CDR2 is FQGNSA in the germline V gene. This chain's CDR3 is CASSFTGVEKLFF. CDR3 nucleotide sequence: TGTGCCAGCAGCTTTACAGGGGTTGAAAAACTGTTTTTT.

This chain uses TRBV5-1 with TRBJ1-1; possible D gene TRBD1, 5 bases. The CDR3 is 17 residues long. Trimming pared 0 bases from V and 0 bases from J, leaving 15 bases between. The V gene's germline CDR1 is SGHRS and CDR2 YFSETQ. The CDR3 DNA reads TGCGCCAGCAGCTTGGGCCAGTGGAGGGGCCTGAACACTGAAGCTTTCTTT. This codes for CASSLGQWRGLNTEAFF. Drawing the rest from reference TRBV5-1 and TRBJ1-1, the complete variable domain is KAGVTQTPRYLIKTRGQQVTLSCSPISGHRSVSWYQQTPGQGLQFLFEYFSETQRNKGNFPGRFSGRQFSNSRSEMNVSTLELGDSALYLCASSLGQWRGLNTEAFFGQGTRLTVV.

The chain combines TRBV12-3 or TRBV12-4 with TRBJ2-5; D is possibly TRBD1 (5 bases). V lost 5 bases to trimming and J lost 0 bases, with 7 bases between them. The CDR3 totals 13 residues. The CDR3 DNA is TGTGCCAGCAGTCGGACAAACCAAGAGACCCAGTACTTC. Translation gives CASSRTNQETQYF.